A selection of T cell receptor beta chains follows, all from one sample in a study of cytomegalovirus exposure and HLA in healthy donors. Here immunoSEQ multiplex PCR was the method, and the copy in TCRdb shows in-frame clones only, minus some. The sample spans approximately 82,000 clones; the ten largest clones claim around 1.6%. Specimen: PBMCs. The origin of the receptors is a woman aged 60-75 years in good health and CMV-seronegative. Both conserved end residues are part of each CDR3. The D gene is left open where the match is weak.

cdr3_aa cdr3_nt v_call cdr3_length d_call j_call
CASTPRVSNTEAFF TGTGCCAGCACCCCCAGGGTGTCGAACACTGAAGCTTTCTTT TRBV2 14 . TRBJ1-1
CASSPTGLRGQPQHF TGTGCCAGCAGCCCTACAGGGTTGAGAGGTCAGCCCCAGCATTTT TRBV28 15 . TRBJ1-5
CASSALSFRETQYF TGCGCCAGCAGCGCACTTAGCTTTAGGGAGACCCAGTACTTC TRBV5-1 14 . TRBJ2-5
CASGTSGNYGQYF TGTGCCAGCGGTACTAGCGGGAACTACGGGCAGTACTTC TRBV5-4 13 TRBD2 TRBJ2-7
CASSLGRQGAGETQYF TGTGCCAGCAGCTTGGGGAGGCAGGGGGCTGGGGAGACCCAGTACTTC TRBV5-4 16 TRBD1 TRBJ2-5
CASRAGGLNTDTQYF TGCGCCAGCCGGGCGGGGGGTCTCAACACAGATACGCAGTATTTT TRBV10-1 15 TRBD2 TRBJ2-3
CASSIGGGRQPQHF TGTGCCAGCAGTATAGGCGGGGGAAGGCAGCCCCAGCATTTT TRBV7-9 14 . TRBJ1-5
CASANRGHLTNEQFF TGTGCCAGTGCAAACAGGGGGCATCTTACTAATGAGCAGTTCTTC TRBV27 15 TRBD1 TRBJ2-1
CASRQDIYEQYF TGTGCCAGCAGGCAGGACATCTACGAGCAGTACTTC TRBV2 12 . TRBJ2-7
CAWMRGDNEQFF TGTGCCTGGATGCGGGGGGACAATGAGCAGTTCTTC TRBV30 12 TRBD2 TRBJ2-1
CASRDGRGIQFF TGCGCCAGCAGAGATGGACGGGGGATCCAGTTCTTC TRBV10-1 12 . TRBJ2-1
CASSLEGGETQYF TGTGCCAGCAGTTTGGAGGGAGGAGAGACCCAGTACTTC TRBV27 13 . TRBJ2-5
CASSREVDSYSGNTIYF TGTGCCAGCAGCCGAGAGGTGGACAGCTACTCTGGAAACACCATATATTTT TRBV11-2 17 . TRBJ1-3
CATRYDRFGKLFF TGTGCCACCAGATACGACAGGTTCGGAAAACTGTTTTTT TRBV19 13 . TRBJ1-4
CASSLAGTPGYGYTF TGTGCCAGCAGCTTAGCCGGGACACCAGGGTATGGCTACACCTTC TRBV7-2 15 . TRBJ1-2
CASSLGGQGVGEQFF TGTGCCAGCAGTTTAGGGGGGCAGGGGGTAGGTGAGCAGTTCTTC TRBV28 15 . TRBJ2-1
CASSLGQGDQPQHF TGTGCCAGCAGTTTGGGACAGGGGGATCAGCCCCAGCATTTT TRBV28 14 TRBD1 TRBJ1-5
CASSFQQGNSETQYF TGTGCTAGCAGCTTCCAACAGGGGAACTCAGAGACCCAGTACTTC TRBV7-7 15 TRBD1 TRBJ2-5
CASSGGGGGAYTEAFF TGCGCCAGCAGCGGGGGAGGGGGGGGCGCGTACACTGAAGCTTTCTTT TRBV5-1 16 . TRBJ1-1
CASSTGGISYEQYF TGTGCCAGCAGTACAGGGGGGATCTCCTACGAGCAGTACTTC TRBV28 14 TRBD1 TRBJ2-7
CASSVLGQGGEKLFF TGCGCCAGCAGCGTATTGGGACAGGGAGGTGAAAAACTGTTTTTT TRBV5-1 15 TRBD1 TRBJ1-4
CASSPSWGGKDINEQFF TGTGCCAGCTCACCTAGCTGGGGCGGGAAAGATATAAATGAGCAGTTCTTC TRBV18 17 . TRBJ2-1
CASSGSGDTQYF TGTGCCAGCAGCGGCAGCGGGGATACGCAGTATTTT TRBV7-9 12 . TRBJ2-3
CASSDVGGNNEQFF TGCGCCAGCTCCGACGTGGGGGGAAACAATGAGCAGTTCTTC TRBV4-1 14 . TRBJ2-1
CASSLLPEVNTEAFF TGCGCCAGCAGCTTGCTACCAGAGGTGAACACTGAAGCTTTCTTT TRBV5-1 15 . TRBJ1-1
CASSIPTGADTQYF TGTGCCAGTAGTATACCGACAGGGGCAGATACGCAGTATTTT TRBV19 14 TRBD1 TRBJ2-3
CASSQDKETSALNEQFF TGCGCCAGCAGCCAAGATAAAGAGACTAGCGCACTAAATGAGCAGTTCTTC TRBV4-1 17 TRBD2 TRBJ2-1
CASSSGTRSTDTQYF TGCGCCAGCAGCTCCGGGACTAGGAGCACAGATACGCAGTATTTT TRBV5-1 15 TRBD2 TRBJ2-3